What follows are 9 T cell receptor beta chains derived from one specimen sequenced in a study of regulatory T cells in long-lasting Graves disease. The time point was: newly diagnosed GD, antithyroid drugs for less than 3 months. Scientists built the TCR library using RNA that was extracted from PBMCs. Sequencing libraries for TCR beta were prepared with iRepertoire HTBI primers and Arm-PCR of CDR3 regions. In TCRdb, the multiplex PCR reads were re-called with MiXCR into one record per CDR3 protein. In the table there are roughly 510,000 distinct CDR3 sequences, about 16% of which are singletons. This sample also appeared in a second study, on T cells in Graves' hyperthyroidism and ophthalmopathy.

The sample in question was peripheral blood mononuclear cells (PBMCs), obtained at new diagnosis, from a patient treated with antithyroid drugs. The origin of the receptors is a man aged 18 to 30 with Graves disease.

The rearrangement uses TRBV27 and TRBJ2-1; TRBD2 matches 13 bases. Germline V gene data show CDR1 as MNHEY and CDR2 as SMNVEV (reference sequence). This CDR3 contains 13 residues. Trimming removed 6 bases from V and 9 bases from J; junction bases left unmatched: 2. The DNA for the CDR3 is TGTGCCAGCAGGACTAGCGGGAGGTCTGAGCAGTTCTTC. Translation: CASRTSGRSEQFF.

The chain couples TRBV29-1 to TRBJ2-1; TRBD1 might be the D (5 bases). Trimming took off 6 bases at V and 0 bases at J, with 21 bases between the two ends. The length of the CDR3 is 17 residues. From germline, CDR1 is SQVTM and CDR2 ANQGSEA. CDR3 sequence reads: CSVVGIIDSSSYNEQFF. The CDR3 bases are TGCAGCGTCGTGGGGATCATAGACAGTAGCTCCTACAATGAGCAGTTCTTC.

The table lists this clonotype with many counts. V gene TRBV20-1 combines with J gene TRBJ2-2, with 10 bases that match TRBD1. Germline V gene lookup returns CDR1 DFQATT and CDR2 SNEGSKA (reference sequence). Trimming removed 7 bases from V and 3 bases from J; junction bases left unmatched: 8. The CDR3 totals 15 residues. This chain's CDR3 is CSGGQGGGYTGELFF. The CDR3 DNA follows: TGCAGTGGAGGACAGGGGGGCGGTTACACCGGGGAGCTGTTTTTT.

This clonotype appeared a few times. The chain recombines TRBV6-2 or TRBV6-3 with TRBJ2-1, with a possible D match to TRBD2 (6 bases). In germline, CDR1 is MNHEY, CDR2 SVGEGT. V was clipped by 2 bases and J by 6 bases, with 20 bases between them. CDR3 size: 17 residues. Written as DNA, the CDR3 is TGTGCCAGCAGTTACAGACAGAGGGGAGTCGGGGGCAATGAGCAGTTCTTC. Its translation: CASSYRQRGVGGNEQFF.

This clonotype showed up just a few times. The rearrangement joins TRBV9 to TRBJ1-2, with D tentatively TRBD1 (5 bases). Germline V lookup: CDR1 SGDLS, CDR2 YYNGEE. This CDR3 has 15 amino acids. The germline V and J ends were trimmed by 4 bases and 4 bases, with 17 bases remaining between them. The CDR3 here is CASSTAGTDSYGYTF. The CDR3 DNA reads TGTGCCAGCAGCACCGCCGGGACGGATTCCTATGGCTACACCTTC.

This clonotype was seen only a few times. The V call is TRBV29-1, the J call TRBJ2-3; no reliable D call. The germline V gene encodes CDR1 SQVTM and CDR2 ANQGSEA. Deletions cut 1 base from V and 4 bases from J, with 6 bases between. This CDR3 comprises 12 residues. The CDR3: CSVEGSADTQYF. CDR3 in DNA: TGCAGCGTTGAAGGGTCTGCAGATACGCAGTATTTT.

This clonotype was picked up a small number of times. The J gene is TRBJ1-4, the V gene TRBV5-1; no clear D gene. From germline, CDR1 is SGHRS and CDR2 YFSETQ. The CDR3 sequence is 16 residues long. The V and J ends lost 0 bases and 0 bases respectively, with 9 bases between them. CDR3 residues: CASSLDVTATNEKLFF. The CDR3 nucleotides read TGCGCCAGCAGCTTGGACGTGACCGCAACTAATGAAAAACTGTTTTTT.

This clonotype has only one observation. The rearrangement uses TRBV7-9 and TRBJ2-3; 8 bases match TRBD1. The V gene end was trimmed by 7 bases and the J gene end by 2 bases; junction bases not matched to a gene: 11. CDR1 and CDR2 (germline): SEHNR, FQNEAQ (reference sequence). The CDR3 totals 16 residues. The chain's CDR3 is CASTSLGTGNTDTQYF. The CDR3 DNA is TGTGCCAGCACTTCACTCGGGACAGGCAACACAGATACGCAGTATTTT.

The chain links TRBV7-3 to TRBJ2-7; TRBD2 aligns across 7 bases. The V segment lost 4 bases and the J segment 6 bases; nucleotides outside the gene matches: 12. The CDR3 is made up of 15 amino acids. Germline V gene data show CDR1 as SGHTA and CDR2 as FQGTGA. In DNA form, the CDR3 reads TGTGCCAGCAGCTCTGAAGCGGGACTATTCGGCGAGCAGTACTTC. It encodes CASSSEAGLFGEQYF. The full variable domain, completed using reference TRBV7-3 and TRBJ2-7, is GAGVSQTPSNKVTEKGKYVELRCDPISGHTALYWYRQSLGQGPEFLIYFQGTGAADDSGLPNDRFFAVRPEGSVSTLKIQRTERGDSAVYLCASSSEAGLFGEQYFGPGTRLTVT.